Presented here are 18 T cell receptor beta chains from one specimen sequenced in a study of blood T cell repertoires in COVID-19. Using immunoSEQ multiplex PCR, the repertoire was profiled, and TCRdb retains in-frame clones only, with some absent. This sample carries 95,000 to 120,000 clones, 85% to 90% of them seen once, and the ten largest clones take under 6%. The sequencing sample was made of peripheral blood. Receptors were obtained from a woman aged 45-59 years with acute or convalescent COVID-19.

This clone is a singleton in its sample. V gene TRBV10-3 combines with J gene TRBJ1-2; 8 bases match TRBD1. Germline V gene lookup returns CDR1 ENHRY and CDR2 SYGVKD. The CDR3 spans 13 residues. V gave up 6 bases and J gave up 5 bases; unmatched junction bases: 5. The CDR3 spells CAIRMTGDYGYTF. The CDR3 DNA reads as TGTGCCATCAGAATGACAGGGGATTATGGCTACACCTTC.

CDR3 coding DNA: TGTGCCTGGAGTCCCCCCCGGTCGGGAGCTAGTAACGAGCAGTACTTC. It yields the protein CAWSPPRSGASNEQYF. This chain connects TRBV30 to TRBJ2-7, with D perhaps TRBD2 (6 bases). Trimming took off 2 bases at V and 5 bases at J, with 22 bases between the two ends. Germline values: CDR1 GTSNPN, CDR2 SVGIG (reference sequence). The CDR3 length is 16 residues.

The V call is TRBV6-1, the J call TRBJ1-2; no clear D gene. The CDR3 covers 13 residues. From germline, CDR1 is MNHNS and CDR2 SASEGT. The V end lost 2 bases, the J end lost 4 bases, and 8 bases lay between the germline ends. The chain's CDR3 is CASSELGVYGYTF. DNA for the CDR3: TGTGCCAGCAGTGAATTGGGAGTCTATGGCTACACCTTC.

The rearrangement uses TRBV4-1 and TRBJ2-7; 7 nucleotides align to TRBD1. CDR3 size: 15 residues. Trimming removed 5 bases from V and 2 bases from J; junction bases left unmatched: 9. Germline CDR1 reads MGHRA; CDR2 reads YSYEKL. The CDR3 spells CASSYNRQGAYEQYF. DNA for the CDR3: TGCGCCAGCAGCTACAATAGACAGGGAGCCTACGAGCAGTACTTC.

V is TRBV9 and J is TRBJ1-4, with D possibly TRBD1 on 5 matching bases. The CDR3 spans 13 residues. V shed 4 bases and J shed 4 bases, with 8 bases lying between them. Germline V lookup: CDR1 SGDLS, CDR2 YYNGEE. CDR3 loop: CASSYDSNEKLFF. The CDR3 bases are TGTGCCAGCAGCTACGACAGTAATGAAAAACTGTTTTTT.

The chain employs TRBV27 and TRBJ1-6, with D possibly matching TRBD1 (6 bases). Germline CDR1 and CDR2: MNHEY and SMNVEV (reference sequence). This CDR3 region has 14 residues. The V gene lost 2 bases and the J gene lost 6 bases, with 8 bases spanning the gap. The DNA of the CDR3 is TGTGCCAGCAGTTTACAGGGGACTAATTCACCCCTCCACTTT. It is translated as CASSLQGTNSPLHF.

This clone was counted once. The chain is built from TRBV7-8 and TRBJ1-1; a possible D gene is TRBD1 (6 bases). This CDR3 is built from 13 residues. The V gene's germline CDR1 is SGHVS and CDR2 FQNEAQ. Trimming pared 3 bases from V and 2 bases from J, leaving 7 bases between. For the CDR3, the DNA is TGTGCCAGCAGCTTTGGGGGCAACACTGAAGCTTTCTTT. It yields the protein CASSFGGNTEAFF. The entire variable domain, with the rest obtained from reference TRBV7-8 and TRBJ1-1, is as follows: GAGVSQSPRYKVAKRGQDVALRCDPISGHVSLFWYQQALGQGPEFLTYFQNEAQLDKSGLPSDRFFAERPEGSVSTLKIQRTQQEDSAVYLCASSFGGNTEAFFGQGTRLTVV.

The V and J genes are TRBV12-3 or TRBV12-4 and TRBJ1-2; a weak D match, TRBD1 (6 bases). The CDR3 has 12 residues. With 6 bases removed from V and 6 bases from J, the gap between germline ends came to 11 bases. DNA of the CDR3: TGTGCCAGCAGCTACAGGGTTCATGGCTACACCTTC. Its protein product is CASSYRVHGYTF.

This chain connects TRBV6-5 to TRBJ1-1; weak D call: TRBD1 (6 bases). V lost 7 bases and J lost 11, with 17 bases in between. Germline lookup yields CDR1 MNHEY and CDR2 SVGAGI. The CDR3 extends over 12 amino acids. The CDR3 DNA follows: TGTGCCAGCACCAAGGGGGAAGTTGACGCTTTCTTT. Its protein product is CASTKGEVDAFF.

In its sample, this clone was seen once. This sequence joins TRBV30 and TRBJ1-5; the match to TRBD1 covers 7 bases. This CDR3 is built from 13 residues. J gave up 6 bases and V 3 bases, and 5 bases lay outside the gene matches. The V gene's germline CDR1 is GTSNPN and CDR2 SVGIG (reference sequence). In DNA, the CDR3 is TGTGCCTGGAGCGAGGGGACAGTTCAGCCCCAGCATTTT. It specifies CAWSEGTVQPQHF. The full variable domain, completed using reference TRBV30 and TRBJ1-5, is SQTIHQWPATLVQPVGSPLSLECTVEGTSNPNLYWYRQAAGRGLQLLFYSVGIGQISSEVPQNLSASRPQDRQFILSSKKLLLSDSGFYLCAWSEGTVQPQHFGDGTRLSIL.

This chain uses TRBV23-1 with TRBJ2-7, with 7 bases matching TRBD1. TRBV23-1 is labeled an ORF, and its function is uncertain. With 4 bases clipped from V and 4 bases from J, the junction kept 13 bases outside the gene matches. This CDR3 is 16 amino acids long. The CDR3 protein is CASSPRVGGGFYEQYF. CDR3 nucleotide sequence: TGCGCCAGCAGTCCGCGGGTAGGGGGCGGATTTTACGAGCAGTACTTC.

The chain couples TRBV27 to TRBJ1-2, with 9 bases aligning to TRBD1. Per the germline V gene, CDR1 is MNHEY and CDR2 is SMNVEV (reference sequence). V lost 6 bases and J lost 8; bases outside the gene matches: 10. The CDR3 consists of 14 residues. CDR3 residues: CASRRTGGGGGYTF. CDR3 DNA: TGTGCCAGCAGACGAACAGGGGGCGGAGGGGGCTACACCTTC.

The chain employs TRBV12-3 or TRBV12-4 and TRBJ1-1; TRBD1 might be the D (5 bases). V was clipped by 8 bases and J by 7 bases, with 11 bases between them. The CDR3 runs to 11 residues. CDR3 nucleotide sequence: TGTGCCAGCGAAAAAACAGGTGAAGCTTTCTTT. Amino acid sequence: CASEKTGEAFF.

This chain uses TRBV30 with TRBJ1-1, with 9 positions matching TRBD1. This CDR3 is 14 amino acids long. Germline CDR1 and CDR2: GTSNPN and SVGIG (reference sequence). V lost 4 bases to trimming and J lost 6 bases; unmatched junction nucleotides: 9. The CDR3 loop reads CAWKTGTGLPEAFF. The CDR3 bases are TGTGCCTGGAAAACCGGGACAGGGCTCCCTGAAGCTTTCTTT.

The chain recombines TRBV19 with TRBJ1-5; TRBD1 aligns across 7 bases. From germline, CDR1 is LNHDA and CDR2 SQIVND (reference sequence). The CDR3 has 14 residues. V gave up 7 bases and J gave up 8 bases; unmatched junction bases: 11. CDR3 loop: CASILQGVIKPQHF. CDR3 DNA: TGTGCCAGTATCTTGCAGGGGGTAATCAAGCCCCAGCATTTT.

The V call is TRBV19, the J call TRBJ1-1; maybe TRBD1 (6 bases). Trimming shortened V by 3 bases and J by 1 base, and 9 bases separated the two germline ends. The CDR3 is 14 amino acids. Looked up from germline, CDR1 is LNHDA and CDR2 is SQIVND (reference sequence). The CDR3 coding sequence is TGTGCCAGTAGTATGTTACAGGGGAACACTGAAGCTTTCTTT. Translation: CASSMLQGNTEAFF.

J is TRBJ1-3 and V is TRBV18; 7 bases fit TRBD1. Germline V lookup: CDR1 KGHSH, CDR2 LQKENI. V was pared by 4 bases and J by 0 bases, with 3 bases of the junction left unmatched. CDR3 length equals 15 residues. The CDR3 protein is CASSQDRVSGNTIYF. The CDR3 DNA is TGTGCCAGCTCACAAGACAGGGTCTCTGGAAACACCATATATTTT. Full variable domain (missing parts from reference TRBV18 and TRBJ1-3): NAGVMQNPRHLVRRRGQEARLRCSPMKGHSHVYWYRQLPEEGLKFMVYLQKENIIDESGMPKERFSAEFPKEGPSILRIQQVVRGDSAAYFCASSQDRVSGNTIYFGEGSWLTVV.

The chain recombines TRBV19 with TRBJ1-5, with 8 bases that match TRBD1. CDR3 size: 14 residues. Looked up from germline, CDR1 is LNHDA and CDR2 is SQIVND (reference sequence). Trimming at V came to 5 bases and at J to 7 bases, leaving 7 bases not matched to a gene. This CDR3 reads CASSLWTGLQPQHF. CDR3 bases: TGTGCCAGTAGTCTGTGGACAGGGTTACAGCCCCAGCATTTT.